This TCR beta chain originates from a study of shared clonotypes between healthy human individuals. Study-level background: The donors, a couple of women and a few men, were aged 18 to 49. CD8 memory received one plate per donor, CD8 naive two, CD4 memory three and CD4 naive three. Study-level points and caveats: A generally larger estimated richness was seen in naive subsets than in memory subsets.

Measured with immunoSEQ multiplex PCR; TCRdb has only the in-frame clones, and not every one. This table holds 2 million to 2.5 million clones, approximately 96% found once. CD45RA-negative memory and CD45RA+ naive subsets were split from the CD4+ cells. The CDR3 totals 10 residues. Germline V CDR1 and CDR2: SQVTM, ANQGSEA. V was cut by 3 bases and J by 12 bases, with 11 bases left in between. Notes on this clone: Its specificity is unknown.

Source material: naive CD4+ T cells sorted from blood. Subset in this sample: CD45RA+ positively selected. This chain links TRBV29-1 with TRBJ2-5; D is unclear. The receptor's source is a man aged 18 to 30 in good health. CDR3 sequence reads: CSVDSIGEYF. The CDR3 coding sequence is TGCAGCGTTGATTCGATTGGAGAGTACTTC.